The clone carrying this T cell receptor beta chain was observed a handful of times. The antigen is undetermined. This entry is derived from a study of T cells in Graves' hyperthyroidism and ophthalmopathy. In making diagnoses, clinical symptoms, serum thyroxine and TRAb, thyroid ultrasound and orbital computed tomography were all used. Study observations and caveats: In the analysis, a 13 V-J model separated ophthalmopathy from stable hyperthyroidism. Blood also contained most expanded thyroid clonotypes above 0.001.

The germline V and J ends were trimmed by 5 bases and 2 bases, with 13 bases remaining between them. Germline loops: CDR1 LNHDA, CDR2 SQIVND (reference sequence). This CDR3 is built from 14 residues. Amplified regions were TCR beta CDR3 sequences from RNA transcripts. The HTBI set primed first-round TCR CDR3 RT-PCR. TCRdb re-derived calls from the multiplex PCR reads in MiXCR, one entry per CDR3 protein. The table records about 610,000 distinct CDR3 sequences, about 15% of them present only once. V and J are TRBV19 and TRBJ2-7; D not resolved. Sequencing input: blood. This sequence was found in a woman aged 40 to 50 with Graves' ophthalmopathy. The CDR3 loop is CASSPTVGTYEQYF. The CDR3 nucleotides read TGTGCCAGTAGTCCGACCGTCGGAACCTACGAGCAGTACTTC. Using reference TRBV19 and TRBJ2-7 for the parts outside the CDR3, the full variable domain is DGGITQSPKYLFRKEGQNVTLSCEQNLNHDAMYWYRQDPGQGLRLIYYSQIVNDFQKGDIAEGYSVSREKKESFPLTVTSAQKNPTAFYLCASSPTVGTYEQYFGPGTRLTVT.